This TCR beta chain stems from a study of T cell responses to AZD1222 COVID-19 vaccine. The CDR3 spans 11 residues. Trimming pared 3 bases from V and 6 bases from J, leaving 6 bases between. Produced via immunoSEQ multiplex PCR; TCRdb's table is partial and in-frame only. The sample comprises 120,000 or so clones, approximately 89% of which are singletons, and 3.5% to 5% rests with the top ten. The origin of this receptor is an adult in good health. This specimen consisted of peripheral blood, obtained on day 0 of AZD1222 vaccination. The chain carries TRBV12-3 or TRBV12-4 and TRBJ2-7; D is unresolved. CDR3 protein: CASSFTGEQYF. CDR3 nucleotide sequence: TGTGCCAGCAGTTTCACTGGCGAGCAGTACTTC.